The clone carrying this TCR beta chain was observed many times. Its antigen remains unidentified. The source of the sample is a study of T-cell memory formation after mild COVID-19. Whole-study context: The TCR clusters were mostly specific to one donor. Study-wide points: Clones that contracted clustered mainly in CM and EM if CD4+ and in EMRA if CD8+. Clones shrinking from day 15 to 85 showed even CD4/CD8 mixes; later expanders tilted CD4+. The study detected some responding clones in pre-infection memory, suggesting cross-reactive memory joined.

TCRdb processed the 5' RACE reads anew with MiXCR; each CDR3 protein has one entry. The sample carries 540,000 or so distinct CDR3 sequences, just over 20% recorded once. The length of the CDR3 is 14 residues. The V end lost 7 bases, the J end lost 6 bases, and 16 bases lay between the germline ends. The chain is built from TRBV23-1 and TRBJ1-5; D remains ambiguous. TRBV23-1 has ORF status, its function being uncertain. Specimen: PBMCs or a T cell subset sorted from them (not recorded which). The sequence came from an adult woman who had mild COVID-19 (a few samples of this study predate the infection). Cell type and time point are not known. Written as DNA, the CDR3 is TGCGCCAGCACCCCCTCCGCTGGGGTTCAGCCCCAGCATTTT. Its translation: CASTPSAGVQPQHF.